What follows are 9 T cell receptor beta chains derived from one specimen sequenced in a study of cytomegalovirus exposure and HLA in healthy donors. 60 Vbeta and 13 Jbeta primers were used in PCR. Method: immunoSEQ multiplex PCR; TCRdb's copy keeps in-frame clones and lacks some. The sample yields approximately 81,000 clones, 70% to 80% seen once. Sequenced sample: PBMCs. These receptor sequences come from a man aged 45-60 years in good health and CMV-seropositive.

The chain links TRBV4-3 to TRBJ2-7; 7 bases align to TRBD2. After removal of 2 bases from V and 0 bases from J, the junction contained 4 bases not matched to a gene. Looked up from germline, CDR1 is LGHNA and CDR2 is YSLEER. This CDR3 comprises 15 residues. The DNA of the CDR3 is TGCGCCAGCAGCCAATTTAGCGGGCGCTCCTACGAGCAGTACTTC. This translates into CASSQFSGRSYEQYF.

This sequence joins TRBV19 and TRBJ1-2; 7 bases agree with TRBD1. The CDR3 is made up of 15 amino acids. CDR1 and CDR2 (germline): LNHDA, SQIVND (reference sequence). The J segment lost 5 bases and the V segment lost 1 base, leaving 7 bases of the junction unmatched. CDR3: CASSIGYRGGYGYTF. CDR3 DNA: TGTGCCAGTAGTATAGGCTACAGGGGTGGGTATGGCTACACCTTC.

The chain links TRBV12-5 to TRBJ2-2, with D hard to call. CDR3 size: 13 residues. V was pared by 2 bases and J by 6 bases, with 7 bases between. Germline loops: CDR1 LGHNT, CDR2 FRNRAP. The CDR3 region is CASGLNSPGELFF. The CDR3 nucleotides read TGTGCTAGTGGTTTGAACAGCCCCGGGGAGCTGTTTTTT. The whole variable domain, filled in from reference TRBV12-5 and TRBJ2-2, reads DARVTQTPRHKVTEMGQEVTMRCQPILGHNTVFWYRQTMMQGLELLAYFRNRAPLDDSGMPKDRFSAEMPDATLATLKIQPSEPRDSAVYFCASGLNSPGELFFGEGSRLTVL.

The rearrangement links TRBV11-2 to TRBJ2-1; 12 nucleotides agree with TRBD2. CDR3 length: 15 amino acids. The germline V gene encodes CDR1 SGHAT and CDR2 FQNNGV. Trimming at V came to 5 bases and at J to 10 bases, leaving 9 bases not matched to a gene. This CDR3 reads CASSVGLAGGREQFF. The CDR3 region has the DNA TGTGCCAGCAGCGTTGGTCTAGCGGGAGGGCGGGAGCAGTTCTTC.

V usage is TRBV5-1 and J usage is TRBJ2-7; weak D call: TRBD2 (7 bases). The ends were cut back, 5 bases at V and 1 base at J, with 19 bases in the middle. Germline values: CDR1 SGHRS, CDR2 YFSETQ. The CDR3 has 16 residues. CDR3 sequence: CASRTDSRLASYEQYF. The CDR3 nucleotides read TGCGCCAGCAGAACGGACAGCCGACTAGCTTCCTACGAGCAGTACTTC.

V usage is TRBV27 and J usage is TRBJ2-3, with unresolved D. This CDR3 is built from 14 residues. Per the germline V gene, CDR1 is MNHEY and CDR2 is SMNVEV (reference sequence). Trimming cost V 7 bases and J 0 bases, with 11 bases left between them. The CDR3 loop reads CASKIETSTDTQYF. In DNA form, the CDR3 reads TGTGCCAGCAAAATAGAGACTAGCACAGATACGCAGTATTTT.

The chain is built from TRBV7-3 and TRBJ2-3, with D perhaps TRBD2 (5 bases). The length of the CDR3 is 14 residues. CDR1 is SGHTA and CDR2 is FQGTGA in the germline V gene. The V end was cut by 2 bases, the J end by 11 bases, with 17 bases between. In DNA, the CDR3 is TGTGCCAGCAGCTTACAAGGCCCGGGATATATGCAGTATTTT. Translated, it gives CASSLQGPGYMQYF.

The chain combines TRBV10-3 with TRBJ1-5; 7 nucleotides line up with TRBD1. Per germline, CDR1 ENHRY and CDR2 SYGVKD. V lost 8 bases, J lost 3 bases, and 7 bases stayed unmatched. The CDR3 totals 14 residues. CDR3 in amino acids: CAIGDSSYNQPQHF. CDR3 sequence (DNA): TGTGCCATCGGGGACAGTTCTTACAATCAGCCCCAGCATTTT.

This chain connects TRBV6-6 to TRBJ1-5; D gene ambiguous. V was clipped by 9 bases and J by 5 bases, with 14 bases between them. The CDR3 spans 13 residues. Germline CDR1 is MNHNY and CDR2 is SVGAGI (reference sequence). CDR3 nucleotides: TGTGCCAGTCACGTGCGTTTTCATCAGCCCCAGCATTTT. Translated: CASHVRFHQPQHF.